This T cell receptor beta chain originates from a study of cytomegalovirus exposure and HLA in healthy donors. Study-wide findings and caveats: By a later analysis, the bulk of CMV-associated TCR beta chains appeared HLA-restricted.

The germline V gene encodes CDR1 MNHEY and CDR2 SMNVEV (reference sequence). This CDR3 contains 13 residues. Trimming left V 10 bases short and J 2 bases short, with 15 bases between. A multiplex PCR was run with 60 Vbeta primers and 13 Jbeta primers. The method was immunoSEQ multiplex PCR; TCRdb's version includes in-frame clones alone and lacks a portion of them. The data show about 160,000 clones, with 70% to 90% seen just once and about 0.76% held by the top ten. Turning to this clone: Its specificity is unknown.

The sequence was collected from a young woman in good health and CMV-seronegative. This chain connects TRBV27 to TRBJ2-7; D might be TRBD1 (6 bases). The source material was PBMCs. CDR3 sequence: CATKTGPTYEQYF. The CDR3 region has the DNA TGTGCCACCAAGACAGGTCCCACCTACGAGCAGTACTTC.